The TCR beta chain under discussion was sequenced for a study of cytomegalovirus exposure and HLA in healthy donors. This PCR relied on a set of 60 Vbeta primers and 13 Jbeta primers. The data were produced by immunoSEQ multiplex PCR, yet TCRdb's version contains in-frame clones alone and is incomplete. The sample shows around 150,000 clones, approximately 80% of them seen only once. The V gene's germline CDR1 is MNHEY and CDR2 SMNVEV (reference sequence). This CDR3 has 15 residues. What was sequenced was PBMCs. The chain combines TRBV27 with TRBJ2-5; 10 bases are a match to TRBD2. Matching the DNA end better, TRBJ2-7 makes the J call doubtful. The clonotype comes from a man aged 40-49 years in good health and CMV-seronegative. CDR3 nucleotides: TGTGCCAGCAGGGAGAGTAGCGGGGGGTTCTACGAGCAGTACTTC. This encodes CASRESSGGFYEQYF.